Presented here are 21 T cell receptor beta chains from one specimen sequenced in a study of cytomegalovirus exposure and HLA in healthy donors. A multiplex PCR was run with 60 Vbeta primers and 13 Jbeta primers. Measured with immunoSEQ multiplex PCR; TCRdb has only the in-frame clones, and not every one. The data contain over 200,000 clones, around 76% of them singletons. Sample: PBMCs. Source of these receptors: a woman aged 35 to 49 in good health and CMV-seropositive.

The DNA for the CDR3 is TGTGCCAGCAGTCCGGGACAGTCTAACTATGGCTACACCTTC. It translates to CASSPGQSNYGYTF. The J gene is TRBJ1-2, the V gene TRBV7-2; the match to TRBD1 covers 7 bases. This CDR3 has 14 residues. The germline V gene has CDR1 SGHTA and CDR2 FQGNSA. Trimming cost V 6 bases and J 0 bases; bases outside gene matches: 4.

Details on this clone: The junction shows a germline mismatch at one end, possibly a read error. CDR3 protein: CSSSLADSAYGYTF. CDR3 DNA: TGTTCCAGCAGCTTAGCGGACAGCGCCTATGGCTACACCTTC. V is TRBV7-9 and J is TRBJ1-2; a weak D match, TRBD1 (6 bases). Germline V gene sequence: CDR1 SEHNR, CDR2 FQNEAQ (reference sequence). The CDR3 spans 14 residues.

The gene calls are TRBV6-1 and TRBJ1-5; 10 bases match TRBD1. V was clipped by 0 bases and J by 8 bases; unmatched bases: 4. The germline V gene has CDR1 MNHNS and CDR2 SASEGT. The CDR3 is made up of 15 amino acids. For the CDR3, the DNA is TGTGCCAGCAGTGAAGCGGACAGGGGGTGGAAGCCCCAGCATTTT. Amino acid sequence: CASSEADRGWKPQHF.

The genes are TRBV5-6 and TRBJ2-2, with D unclear. The V end lost 2 bases, the J end lost 6 bases, and 11 bases lay between the germline ends. The CDR3 extends over 14 amino acids. Germline values: CDR1 SGHDT, CDR2 YYEEEE. CDR3: CASSLYRVPGELFF. The CDR3 coding sequence is TGTGCCAGCAGCTTATACAGAGTTCCCGGGGAGCTGTTTTTT.

The V gene is TRBV19, the J gene TRBJ2-2; 7 bases map to TRBD2. The length of the CDR3 is 14 residues. Germline-derived CDR1 and CDR2 are LNHDA and SQIVND (reference sequence). Trimming cost V 9 bases and J 7 bases; bases outside gene matches: 11. CDR3 amino acids: CASTGTNYGGELFF. The CDR3, as DNA: TGTGCCAGCACCGGGACTAACTACGGCGGGGAGCTGTTTTTT.

The chain couples TRBV2 to TRBJ2-5; the D gene is possibly TRBD2 (6 bases). Trimming took off 1 base at V and 0 bases at J, with 9 bases between the two ends. The length of the CDR3 is 15 residues. CDR1 and CDR2 (germline): SNHLY, FYNNEI. CDR3 bases: TGTGCCAGCAGTGAAGAGGAGGGGAACCAAGAGACCCAGTACTTC. It encodes CASSEEEGNQETQYF.

Only a few counts were recorded for this clone. The rearrangement joins TRBV6-4 to TRBJ1-2; possibly TRBD1 for D (6 bases). This CDR3 is built from 12 residues. Germline assignment: CDR1 MRHNA and CDR2 SNTAGT. The germline V and J ends were trimmed by 7 bases and 8 bases, with 14 bases remaining between them. The CDR3 loop reads CASIFPGDGYTF. The CDR3 bases are TGTGCCAGCATATTCCCAGGGGACGGCTACACCTTC.

V gene TRBV7-2 combines with J gene TRBJ2-3; TRBD1 is a possible D gene (6 bases). CDR3 length equals 14 residues. The V gene's germline CDR1 is SGHTA and CDR2 FQGNSA. Trimming stripped 7 bases from V and 10 bases from J, with 21 bases between. The CDR3 bases are TGTGCCAGCAACCCACAGGGAAATTTCGAGTCGCAGTATTTT. It codes for CASNPQGNFESQYF.

The chain employs TRBV29-1 and TRBJ1-3; TRBD1 is a possible D gene (6 bases). The CDR3 sequence is 14 residues long. The germline gives CDR1 SQVTM, CDR2 ANQGSEA. Deletions cut 5 bases from V and 0 bases from J, with 11 bases between. The CDR3, as DNA: TGCAGCGTTCGGACAGCTATCTCTGGAAACACCATATATTTT. It translates to CSVRTAISGNTIYF.

The chain carries TRBV27 and TRBJ1-6, with 8 nucleotides matching TRBD1. CDR3 length: 18 amino acids. The junction had 13 bases not matched to a gene; V was cut back by 2 bases and J by 7 bases. The germline V gene encodes CDR1 MNHEY and CDR2 SMNVEV (reference sequence). Here the CDR3 reads CASSLAYQGARANSPLHF. The CDR3 nucleotides are TGTGCCAGCAGTTTAGCCTATCAGGGGGCCCGGGCCAATTCACCCCTCCACTTT.

The rearrangement joins TRBV19 to TRBJ1-2; 7 nucleotides agree with TRBD1. CDR3 length equals 14 residues. Unmatched junction bases numbered 5, after V lost 4 bases and J lost 3 bases. CDR1 and CDR2 (germline): LNHDA, SQIVND (reference sequence). The CDR3 DNA sequence: TGTGCCAGTAGTAGGAGACAGGGCGACTATGGCTACACCTTC. It yields the protein CASSRRQGDYGYTF.

In the case of this clone: Other DNA sequences in the sample encode the same CDR3. This rearrangement joins TRBV30 to TRBJ1-1; 7 bases map to TRBD1. The CDR3 spans 13 residues. Per the germline V gene, CDR1 is GTSNPN and CDR2 is SVGIG (reference sequence). V was pared by 1 base and J by 1 base, with 0 bases of the junction left unmatched. CDR3 in amino acids: CAWSGQGNTEAFF. The CDR3 bases are TGTGCCTGGAGTGGACAGGGGAACACTGAAGCTTTCTTT. The complete variable domain, with remaining parts taken from reference TRBV30 and TRBJ1-1, reads SQTIHQWPATLVQPVGSPLSLECTVEGTSNPNLYWYRQAAGRGLQLLFYSVGIGQISSEVPQNLSASRPQDRQFILSSKKLLLSDSGFYLCAWSGQGNTEAFFGQGTRLTVV.

V and J are TRBV11-3 and TRBJ1-1, with D hard to call. CDR1 and CDR2 (germline): SGHNT, YENEEA. The V end was cut by 3 bases, the J end by 6 bases, with 8 bases between. The CDR3 sequence is 12 residues long. DNA of the CDR3: TGTGCCAGCAGCTTTTCCCTTTCTGAAGCTTTCTTT. This gives the protein CASSFSLSEAFF.

The chain recombines TRBV4-3 with TRBJ1-2; D remains unclear. In germline, CDR1 is LGHNA, CDR2 YSLEER. Trimming pared 0 bases from V and 13 bases from J, leaving 12 bases between. This CDR3 is built from 12 residues. The CDR3 is CASSQEGSSRTF. The DNA of the CDR3 is TGCGCCAGCAGCCAAGAGGGGAGTTCCCGCACCTTC.

The CDR3 loop reads CASSSPSAGAENEQYF. The CDR3 region has the DNA TGTGCCAGCAGTTCTCCCTCAGCGGGAGCCGAGAACGAGCAGTACTTC. This sequence joins TRBV6-5 and TRBJ2-7; 8 bases match TRBD2. The CDR3 covers 16 residues. CDR1 and CDR2 from the germline V gene are MNHEY and SVGAGI. The J segment lost 5 bases and the V segment lost 4 bases, leaving 13 bases of the junction unmatched.

The chain uses TRBV18 and TRBJ1-2; tentatively, D is TRBD1 (5 bases). CDR3 length: 17 amino acids. Trimming cost V 1 base and J 2 bases, with 17 bases left between them. Germline V gives CDR1 KGHSH, CDR2 LQKENI. The CDR3 DNA reads TGTGCCAGCTCACCACTAACAACCCTGGACAAAAACTATGGCTACACCTTC. Amino acids: CASSPLTTLDKNYGYTF. Based on the CDR3 plus reference TRBV18 and TRBJ1-2, the full variable domain is NAGVMQNPRHLVRRRGQEARLRCSPMKGHSHVYWYRQLPEEGLKFMVYLQKENIIDESGMPKERFSAEFPKEGPSILRIQQVVRGDSAAYFCASSPLTTLDKNYGYTFGSGTRLTVV.

V is TRBV25-1 and J is TRBJ2-2; 9 bases match TRBD2. The V and J ends lost 7 bases and 4 bases, in that order; junction bases with no gene match: 4. Germline loops: CDR1 MGHDK, CDR2 SYGVNS. The CDR3 is 14 residues long. The CDR3, as DNA: TGTGCCAGCAAGAGCGGGGGGACCACCGGGGAGCTGTTTTTT. Residues: CASKSGGTTGELFF.

This clone has more than one count but fewer than ten. The chain combines TRBV27 with TRBJ1-1; the match to TRBD1 covers 8 bases. The germline CDR1 and CDR2 sequences are MNHEY and SMNVEV (reference sequence). The CDR3 has 14 amino acids. The J segment lost 4 bases and the V segment lost 4 bases, leaving 5 bases of the junction unmatched. The CDR3 spells CASSSQGGRTEAFF. The CDR3 DNA is TGTGCCAGCAGTTCACAGGGGGGTCGCACTGAAGCTTTCTTT.

The rearrangement joins TRBV4-1 to TRBJ2-2; TRBD2 aligns across 10 bases. Looked up from germline, CDR1 is MGHRA and CDR2 is YSYEKL. The CDR3 has 20 amino acids. The J segment lost 3 bases and the V segment lost 1 base, leaving 14 bases of the junction unmatched. The CDR3 nucleotides read TGCGCCAGCAGCCAAGCCATCACGCTAGCGGGAGCGGGATACACCGGGGAGCTGTTTTTT. It translates to CASSQAITLAGAGYTGELFF.

This chain links TRBV28 with TRBJ1-4, with TRBD1 matching over 8 bases. This CDR3 has 16 residues. CDR1 and CDR2 from the germline V gene are MDHEN and SYDVKM. The ends lost 2 bases at V and 1 base at J; junction bases unmatched: 3. CDR3: CASSLQGAGTNEKLFF. CDR3 coding DNA: TGTGCCAGCAGTTTACAGGGGGCTGGAACTAATGAAAAACTGTTTTTT.

The chain carries TRBV5-6 and TRBJ2-3; D not resolved. Per germline, CDR1 SGHDT and CDR2 YYEEEE. This CDR3 is 12 amino acids long. Trimming cost V 2 bases and J 2 bases, with 3 bases left between them. The chain's CDR3 is CASSLYTDTQYF. In nucleotides, the CDR3 is TGTGCCAGCAGCTTATACACAGATACGCAGTATTTT.